Below are 21 T cell receptor beta chains sequenced from a single sample in a study of T-cell memory formation after mild COVID-19. TCRdb independently ran MiXCR on the 5' RACE reads; one entry per CDR3 protein. The table records 400,000 or so distinct CDR3 sequences, under 25% of them present only once. The material sequenced was PBMCs or a T cell subset sorted from them (not recorded which). The receptors come from an adult woman who had mild COVID-19 (a few samples of this study predate the infection). Cell type and time point are not known.

There are a few counts of this clonotype. The chain employs TRBV7-9 and TRBJ2-1, with 8 bases that match TRBD1. The trim removed 8 bases at V and 7 bases at J, leaving 10 bases unmatched. This CDR3 is 14 amino acids long. Germline values: CDR1 SEHNR, CDR2 FQNEAQ (reference sequence). Here the CDR3 DNA reads TGTGCCAGCGGACTTCCGGACAGGGTAAATGAGCAGTTCTTC. As protein: CASGLPDRVNEQFF.

This chain's CDR3 is CASSKKIRGPSEQFF. The CDR3 coding sequence is TGTGCCAGCAGCAAAAAAATTCGAGGCCCCAGTGAGCAGTTCTTC. The chain recombines TRBV21-1 with TRBJ2-1; TRBD2 is the table's D call and was not checked against the DNA. TRBV21-1 is flagged as a pseudogene. The CDR3 is made up of 15 amino acids.

The V gene is TRBV7-9, the J gene TRBJ2-7; D is perhaps TRBD1 (6 bases). Germline CDR1 reads SEHNR; CDR2 reads FQNEAQ (reference sequence). This CDR3 is built from 15 residues. V lost 6 bases, J lost 2 bases, and 17 bases lay in between. The DNA for the CDR3 is TGTGCCAGCAGTTCGACCAGGGGCGCTACCTACGAGCAGTACTTC. Encoded protein: CASSSTRGATYEQYF.

This clonotype came up a few times. The chain has TRBV10-3 and TRBJ2-7, with 8 bases fitting TRBD1. The CDR3 loop spans 14 amino acids. Looked up from germline, CDR1 is ENHRY and CDR2 is SYGVKD. With V trimmed by 4 bases and J by 3 bases, 5 bases remained unmatched. CDR3 DNA: TGTGCCATCAGTGCACCGGGACAGGACTACGAGCAGTACTTC. It specifies CAISAPGQDYEQYF.

This chain joins TRBV24-1 and TRBJ1-1; 7 nucleotides agree with TRBD1. Per the germline V gene, CDR1 is KGHDR and CDR2 is SFDVKD. CDR3 length: 13 amino acids. With 1 base clipped from V and 8 bases from J, the junction kept 3 bases outside the gene matches. The CDR3 nucleotides read TGTGCCACCAGTGATTTCGGAGGGGGCGAAGCTTTCTTT. This sequence encodes CATSDFGGGEAFF.

This clonotype was observed a few times. As DNA, the CDR3 is TGTGCCAGCAGGGTATTAGCGGGACAGACCCAGTACTTC. Protein sequence: CASRVLAGQTQYF. V gene TRBV7-6 combines with J gene TRBJ2-5, with 8 bases matching TRBD2. V lost 6 bases and J lost 6; bases outside the gene matches: 6. Per the germline V gene, CDR1 is SGHVS and CDR2 is FNYEAQ. The CDR3 consists of 13 residues. Filled out from reference TRBV7-6 and TRBJ2-5, the complete variable domain reads GAGVSQSPRYKVTKRGQDVALRCDPISGHVSLYWYRQALGQGPEFLTYFNYEAQQDKSGLPNDRFSAERPEGSISTLTIQRTEQRDSAMYRCASRVLAGQTQYFGPGTRLLVL.

The chain carries TRBV5-4 and TRBJ1-2; D gene uncertain. Deletions cut 4 bases from V and 4 bases from J, with 5 bases between. Germline CDR1 reads SGHNT; CDR2 reads YYREEE (reference sequence). The CDR3 covers 11 residues. CDR3 amino acids: CASSRSYGYTF. DNA for the CDR3: TGTGCCAGCAGCCGCAGCTATGGCTACACCTTC.

This clonotype has more than one count but fewer than ten. The J gene is TRBJ2-5, the V gene TRBV29-1; D possibly uses TRBD1 or TRBD2 (6 bases each). Germline V gene lookup returns CDR1 SQVTM and CDR2 ANQGSEA. Between the trimmed V and J ends, which lost 8 bases and 5 bases, there was a span of 15 bases. The CDR3 covers 12 residues. This CDR3 reads CSSTGAAETQYF. The CDR3 coding sequence is TGCAGCTCCACGGGGGCCGCCGAGACCCAGTACTTC.

This clonotype was detected a few times. The rearrangement joins TRBV27 to TRBJ2-3, with D tentatively TRBD1 or TRBD2 (5 bases each). CDR1 and CDR2 from the germline V gene are MNHEY and SMNVEV (reference sequence). The length of the CDR3 is 15 residues. Trimming left V 0 bases short and J 2 bases short, with 9 bases between. In DNA form, the CDR3 reads TGTGCCAGCAGTTTATCTCGGGGCTACACAGATACGCAGTATTTT. The encoded protein is CASSLSRGYTDTQYF.

The J gene is TRBJ2-1, the V gene TRBV7-3, with D tentatively TRBD2 (7 bases). There are 15 residues in the CDR3. The germline V gene has CDR1 SGHTA and CDR2 FQGTGA. Trimming shortened V by 3 bases and J by 7 bases, and 16 bases separated the two germline ends. The CDR3 DNA reads TGTGCCAGCAGCTTTGTAAGGGGGGGCCGTAATGAGCAGTTCTTC. It specifies CASSFVRGGRNEQFF.

This clonotype was recorded only once. The chain uses TRBV5-1 and TRBJ1-1, with D possibly matching TRBD1 (5 bases). Germline V gene data show CDR1 as SGHRS and CDR2 as YFSETQ. V was shortened by 2 bases and J by 2 bases, with 19 bases between the two germline ends. This CDR3 comprises 17 residues. The CDR3 nucleotides are TGCGCCAGCAGCTTAGCAGGGACTGGGATCGGTAACACTGAAGCTTTCTTT. This gives the protein CASSLAGTGIGNTEAFF.

V usage is TRBV2 and J usage is TRBJ2-7; D remains ambiguous. V was shortened by 2 bases and J by 1 base, with 6 bases between the two germline ends. CDR1 is SNHLY, CDR2 FYNNEI, per germline. The CDR3 is 13 amino acids. CDR3 nucleotide sequence: TGTGCCAGCAGTGAACCTAGGTCCTACGAGCAGTACTTC. It codes for CASSEPRSYEQYF.

The J gene is TRBJ2-5, the V gene TRBV7-8; TRBD2 might be the D (5 bases). Germline values: CDR1 SGHVS, CDR2 FQNEAQ. Trimming cost V 4 bases and J 11 bases, with 17 bases left between them. This CDR3 is 13 amino acids long. The CDR3 DNA reads as TGTGCCAGCAGCTCGAATACTGGAGGATCGCAGTACTTC. This translates into CASSSNTGGSQYF.

This clonotype was picked up a small number of times. The CDR3 region is CASCRTSRYTDTQYF. CDR3 nucleotide sequence: TGTGCCAGCTGCCGAACTAGCCGATACACAGATACGCAGTATTTT. V and J are TRBV7-2 and TRBJ2-3; a possible D gene is TRBD2 (6 bases). Germline lookup yields CDR1 SGHTA and CDR2 FQGNSA. The CDR3 is 15 residues long. Trimming took off 8 bases at V and 2 bases at J, with 17 bases between the two ends. The full variable domain, completed using reference TRBV7-2 and TRBJ2-3, is GAGVSQSPSNKVTEKGKDVELRCDPISGHTALYWYRQSLGQGLEFLIYFQGNSAPDKSGLPSDRFSAERTGGSVSTLTIQRTQQEDSAVYLCASCRTSRYTDTQYFGPGTRLTVL.

This clonotype showed up just a few times. The chain recombines TRBV27 with TRBJ2-2; D is undetermined. Between the trimmed V and J ends, which lost 7 bases and 1 base, there was a span of 10 bases. The CDR3 sequence is 14 residues long. Germline V lookup: CDR1 MNHEY, CDR2 SMNVEV (reference sequence). Written as DNA, the CDR3 is TGTGCCAGCACCGACGGTTGGAACACCGGGGAGCTGTTTTTT. The encoded protein is CASTDGWNTGELFF.

This clonotype turned up a few times. This sequence joins TRBV19 and TRBJ1-5; D may be TRBD1 (5 bases). The CDR3 consists of 14 residues. Germline values: CDR1 LNHDA, CDR2 SQIVND (reference sequence). V lost 5 bases to trimming and J lost 0 bases, with 8 bases between them. The CDR3 here is CASSRQGSNQPQHF. The CDR3 coding sequence is TGTGCCAGTAGTCGTCAGGGTAGCAATCAGCCCCAGCATTTT. The variable domain in full, completed from reference TRBV19 and TRBJ1-5, reads DGGITQSPKYLFRKEGQNVTLSCEQNLNHDAMYWYRQDPGQGLRLIYYSQIVNDFQKGDIAEGYSVSREKKESFPLTVTSAQKNPTAFYLCASSRQGSNQPQHFGDGTRLSIL.

The chain has TRBV3-1 and TRBJ2-7; D is ambiguous. In germline, CDR1 is LGHDT, CDR2 YNNKEL (reference sequence). The CDR3 has 14 residues. V was trimmed by 1 base and J by 2 bases, leaving 9 bases between them. CDR3 in DNA: TGTGCCAGCAGCCAAGGGAAAGGACCCTACGAGCAGTACTTC. The encoded protein is CASSQGKGPYEQYF.

This chain uses TRBV9 with TRBJ1-5; D is ambiguous. The V and J ends lost 0 bases and 0 bases respectively, with 7 bases between them. This CDR3 is 15 amino acids long. CDR1 and CDR2 (germline): SGDLS, YYNGEE. The chain's CDR3 is CASSVGSNSNQPQHF. The DNA for the CDR3 is TGTGCCAGCAGCGTAGGGTCAAATAGCAATCAGCCCCAGCATTTT.

The rearrangement joins TRBV6-5 to TRBJ1-2; 7 bases are a match to TRBD1. Per the germline V gene, CDR1 is MNHEY and CDR2 is SVGAGI. The CDR3 runs 14 residues. With 2 bases clipped from V and 8 bases from J, the junction kept 8 bases outside the gene matches. The CDR3 reads CASSYGQGVDGYTF. The CDR3 DNA is TGTGCCAGCAGTTACGGGCAGGGGGTCGACGGCTACACCTTC.

The table lists this clonotype with a count of one. The chain recombines TRBV12-3 or TRBV12-4 with TRBJ2-2; 7 bases align to TRBD1. Germline trimming cut 1 base from V and 6 bases from J; bases unmatched to any gene: 2. CDR3 length equals 14 residues. The CDR3: CASSLEGAPGELFF. As DNA, the CDR3 is TGTGCCAGCAGTTTAGAGGGGGCCCCCGGGGAGCTGTTTTTT.

The CDR3 DNA sequence: TGTGCCAGTAGTATCGGGGTAGTTAGGGCCCGTACCTTTAATCAGCCCCAGCATTTT. This codes for CASSIGVVRARTFNQPQHF. This chain joins TRBV19 and TRBJ1-5; unclear D gene. Germline CDR1 and CDR2: LNHDA and SQIVND (reference sequence). The CDR3 consists of 19 residues. The V end lost 3 bases, the J end lost 4 bases, and 25 bases lay between the germline ends. The full variable domain, in which reference TRBV19 and TRBJ1-5 provide the parts outside the CDR3, is DGGITQSPKYLFRKEGQNVTLSCEQNLNHDAMYWYRQDPGQGLRLIYYSQIVNDFQKGDIAEGYSVSREKKESFPLTVTSAQKNPTAFYLCASSIGVVRARTFNQPQHFGDGTRLSIL.